This entry lists 13 T cell receptor beta chains sequenced from one sample in a study of T cells in Graves' hyperthyroidism and ophthalmopathy. From RNA transcripts, TCR beta CDR3 regions were amplified. HTBI primers were used for first-round RT-PCR of the TCR CDR3. TCRdb independently ran MiXCR on the multiplex PCR reads; one entry per CDR3 protein. This sample has approximately 690,000 distinct CDR3 sequences, with less than 25% found just once. The specimen was blood. These receptors originate from a man in his thirties or forties with Graves' ophthalmopathy.

The gene calls are TRBV5-1 and TRBJ2-1; 8 nucleotides line up with TRBD2. This CDR3 has 14 residues. V lost 4 bases and J lost 7; bases outside the gene matches: 7. Germline V gene data show CDR1 as SGHRS and CDR2 as YFSETQ. CDR3 DNA sequence: TGCGCCAGCAGCCCGGGACTAGATTTTAATGAGCAGTTCTTC. Protein product: CASSPGLDFNEQFF.

The rearrangement uses TRBV28 and TRBJ1-1; no definite D call. Trimming stripped 1 base from V and 1 base from J, with 4 bases between. CDR1 is MDHEN, CDR2 SYDVKM, per germline. The CDR3 has 13 residues. CDR3: CASSLLTNTEAFF. For the CDR3, the DNA is TGTGCCAGCAGTTTATTAACGAACACTGAAGCTTTCTTT.

The V gene is TRBV6-4, the J gene TRBJ2-2; the D is unclear. This CDR3 comprises 14 residues. V lost 3 bases and J lost 4, with 9 bases in between. Germline V gives CDR1 MRHNA, CDR2 SNTAGT. The CDR3 DNA sequence: TGTGCCAGCAGTGAAGGCAGACGCACCGGGGAGCTGTTTTTT. Its translation: CASSEGRRTGELFF.

This clonotype has ten or more counts. The chain carries TRBV30 and TRBJ2-3; TRBD2 is a possible D gene (6 bases). The germline V gene encodes CDR1 GTSNPN and CDR2 SVGIG (reference sequence). The CDR3 has 16 amino acids. The V end was cut by 2 bases, the J end by 5 bases, with 20 bases between. The CDR3, as DNA: TGTGCCTGGAGTCCTAATCTTGGGGGGAAGGGAGATACGCAGTATTTT. It yields the protein CAWSPNLGGKGDTQYF.

This clonotype was counted many times. The chain recombines TRBV7-6 with TRBJ2-2; TRBD1 might be the D (6 bases). The CDR3 spans 15 residues. The germline V gene has CDR1 SGHVS and CDR2 FNYEAQ. Trimming removed 4 bases at V and 1 base at J, with 10 bases between. Here the CDR3 reads CASSSGQMNTGELFF. CDR3 bases: TGTGCCAGCAGCTCGGGACAAATGAACACCGGGGAGCTGTTTTTT.

The table lists this clonotype with many counts. The DNA for the CDR3 is TGTGCCAGCAGTTCCGCCCCGGGACTAGCGGGAGACGGCGCCGGGGAGCTGTTTTTT. It yields the protein CASSSAPGLAGDGAGELFF. The genes are TRBV28 and TRBJ2-2, with TRBD2 matching 14 bases. This CDR3 has 19 amino acids. J lost 6 bases, V lost 4 bases, and 13 bases had no gene match. Germline loops: CDR1 MDHEN, CDR2 SYDVKM.

The gene calls are TRBV5-1 and TRBJ2-1, with D possibly being TRBD1 (6 bases). This CDR3 region has 16 residues. CDR1 is SGHRS, CDR2 YFSETQ, per germline. Trimming stripped 0 bases from V and 7 bases from J, with 17 bases between. CDR3 sequence: CASSLVGGAQGNEQFF. As DNA, the CDR3 is TGCGCCAGCAGCTTGGTCGGCGGAGCTCAGGGGAATGAGCAGTTCTTC.

This clonotype was detected a few times. The rearrangement links TRBV12-3 or TRBV12-4 to TRBJ1-1; 8 bases align to TRBD1. V trimming: 4 bases; J trimming: 6 bases; junction bases outside the gene matches: 7. This CDR3 has 14 residues. The CDR3 loop reads CASSSDRGRAEAFF. The CDR3 DNA reads TGTGCCAGCAGTTCAGACAGGGGTAGGGCTGAAGCTTTCTTT.

The chain carries TRBV30 and TRBJ2-7, with 11 nucleotides matching TRBD2. This CDR3 spans 14 amino acids. Germline CDR1 reads GTSNPN; CDR2 reads SVGIG (reference sequence). J was trimmed by 2 bases and V by 2 bases; bases with no gene match: 2. The CDR3 protein is CAWSRLAGTYEQYF. The CDR3 DNA is TGTGCCTGGAGTAGACTAGCGGGAACCTACGAGCAGTACTTC.

This clonotype was detected a few times. The rearrangement links TRBV6-1 to TRBJ1-6; D is ambiguous. This CDR3 comprises 13 residues. Germline values: CDR1 MNHNS, CDR2 SASEGT. The V end was cut by 1 base, the J end by 7 bases, with 5 bases between. CDR3 region: CASSEVQNSPLHF. The CDR3 DNA sequence: TGTGCCAGCAGTGAAGTGCAGAATTCACCCCTCCACTTT.

Notes on this clonotype: Given a much more abundant clone one base away, this may be a read error. The chain links TRBV5-4 to TRBJ2-7, with 16 bases aligning to TRBD2. After removal of 4 bases from V and 2 bases from J, the junction contained 3 bases not matched to a gene. CDR1 is SGHNT, CDR2 YYREEE, per germline (reference sequence). This CDR3 has 16 residues. The CDR3, as DNA: TGTGCCAGCAGCACCGGGACTAGCGGGAGGGCCTACGAGCAGTACTTC. Translating gives CASSTGTSGRAYEQYF.

Notes on this clonotype: A read error may explain this, as a much larger clone is one base away. The CDR3 here is CASIGTSGGHTQYF. CDR3 nucleotide sequence: TGTGCCAGCATAGGGACTAGCGGGGGTCATACGCAGTATTTT. The rearrangement links TRBV28 to TRBJ2-3; 14 bases fit TRBD2. Germline V gene lookup returns CDR1 MDHEN and CDR2 SYDVKM. The CDR3 runs 14 residues. Unmatched junction bases numbered 4, after V lost 7 bases and J lost 7 bases.

This chain uses TRBV12-3 or TRBV12-4 with TRBJ2-7, with 7 bases matching TRBD2. V shed 3 bases and J 7 bases; nucleotides not matched to a gene: 9. The CDR3 is 14 residues long. CDR3 bases: TGTGCCAGCAGTTTGTTCGGGAGGAGTCAAGAGCAGTACTTC. Protein sequence: CASSLFGRSQEQYF.